The clone carrying this T cell receptor beta chain appeared many times. Its specificity is not known. Looked up from germline, CDR1 is MGHRA and CDR2 is YSYEKL. V dropped 4 bases and J dropped 1 base, with 10 bases sitting between them. CDR3 length equals 15 residues. The TCRbeta library was prepared with unique molecular identifiers. TCRdb processed the PCR reads anew with MiXCR; each CDR3 protein has one entry. The table shows just under 150,000 distinct CDR3 sequences, with 8% to 10% occurring only once. This sample was taken from a study of T-cell reconstitution after alpha-beta-depleted transplantation in children. Notes on the study in general: Fresh T-cell production supplied most of the T-cell counts and diversity seen one year after transplant. Where some patients showed high TCRbeta diversity at day 60, it came from recipient T cells and thymic progenitors that had survived.

The starting material was PBMCs, mostly from graft donor cells, obtained 180 days after TCRalphabeta/CD19-depleted stem cell transplant. The J gene is TRBJ2-2, the V gene TRBV4-1; TRBD1 or TRBD2 may be the D gene (5 bases each). This clonotype was sampled from a female patient between 2 and 15 years old who had a stem cell transplant for congenital amegakaryocytic thrombocytopenia, so the T cells may come from the graft donor. CDR3 region: CASSPGTVNTGELFF. CDR3 bases: TGCGCCAGCAGCCCAGGGACCGTGAACACCGGGGAGCTGTTTTTT.